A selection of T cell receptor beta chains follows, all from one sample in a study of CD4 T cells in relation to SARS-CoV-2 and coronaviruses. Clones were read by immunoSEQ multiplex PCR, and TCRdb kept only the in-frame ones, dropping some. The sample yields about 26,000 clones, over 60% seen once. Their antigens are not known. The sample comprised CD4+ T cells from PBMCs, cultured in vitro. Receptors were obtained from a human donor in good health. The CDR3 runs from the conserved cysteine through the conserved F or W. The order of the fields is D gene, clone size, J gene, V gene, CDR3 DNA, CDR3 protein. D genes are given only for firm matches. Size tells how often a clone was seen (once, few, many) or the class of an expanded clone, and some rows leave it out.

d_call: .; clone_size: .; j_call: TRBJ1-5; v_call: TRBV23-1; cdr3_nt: TGCGCCAGCCATCTCAGGGGCAGACTTAGCAATCAGCCCCAGCATTTT; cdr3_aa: CASHLRGRLSNQPQHF
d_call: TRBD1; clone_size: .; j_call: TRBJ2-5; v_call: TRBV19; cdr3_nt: TGTGCCAGTAGTATCATGGGACAGCTCCAAGAGACCCAGTACTTC; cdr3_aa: CASSIMGQLQETQYF
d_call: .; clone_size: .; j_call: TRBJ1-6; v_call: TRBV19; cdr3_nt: TGTGCCAGTAGTGTGTCCTATAATTCACCCCTCCACTTT; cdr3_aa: CASSVSYNSPLHF
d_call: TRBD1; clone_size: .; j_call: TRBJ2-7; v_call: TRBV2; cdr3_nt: TGTGCCAGCAGCGCGGACAGGTTTGGGTACGAGCAGTACTTC; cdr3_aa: CASSADRFGYEQYF
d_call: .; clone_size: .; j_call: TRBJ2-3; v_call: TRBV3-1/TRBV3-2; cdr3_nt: TGTGCCAGCAGCCAACGCAGATTCACAGATACGCAGTATTTT; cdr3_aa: CASSQRRFTDTQYF
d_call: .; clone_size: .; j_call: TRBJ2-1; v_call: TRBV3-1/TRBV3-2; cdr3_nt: TGTGCCAGCAGCCAAGATTGGTATAATGAGCAGTTCTTC; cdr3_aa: CASSQDWYNEQFF
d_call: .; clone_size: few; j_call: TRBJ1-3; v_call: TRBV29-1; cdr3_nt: TGCAGCGTTGAGGTTGCTGGAGGAAACACCATATATTTT; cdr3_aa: CSVEVAGGNTIYF
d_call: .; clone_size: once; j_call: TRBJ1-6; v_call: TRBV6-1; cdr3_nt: TGTGCCAGCAGTGGACTCCGCGGAGCGAGTTTAAATTCACCCCTCCACTTT; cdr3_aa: CASSGLRGASLNSPLHF
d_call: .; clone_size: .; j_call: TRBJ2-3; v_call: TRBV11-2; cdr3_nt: TGTGCCAGCAGGAAAGTTGGAGATACGCAGTATTTT; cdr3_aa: CASRKVGDTQYF
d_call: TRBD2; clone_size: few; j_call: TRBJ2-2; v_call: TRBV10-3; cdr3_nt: TGTGCCATCAGTGAGTCGACTAGCGGGTCCACCGGGGAGCTGTTTTTT; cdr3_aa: CAISESTSGSTGELFF
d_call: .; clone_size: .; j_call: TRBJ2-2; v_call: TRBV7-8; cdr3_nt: TGTGCCAGCAGCCGAGACAGGTCACACACCGGGGAGCTGTTTTTT; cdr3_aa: CASSRDRSHTGELFF
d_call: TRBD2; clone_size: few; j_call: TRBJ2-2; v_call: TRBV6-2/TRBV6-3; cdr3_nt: TGTGCCAGCAGTCTAGGACTAGCGGGGCTCACCGGGGAGCTGTTTTTT; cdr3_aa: CASSLGLAGLTGELFF
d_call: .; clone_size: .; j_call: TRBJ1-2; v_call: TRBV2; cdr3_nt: TGTGCCACCTTGGGGGGCGGCTATGGCTACACCTTC; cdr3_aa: CATLGGGYGYTF
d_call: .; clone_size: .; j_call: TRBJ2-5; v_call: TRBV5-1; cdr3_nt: TGCGCCAGCAGCTTGAGGGTCGGGGAGACCCAGTACTTC; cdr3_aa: CASSLRVGETQYF
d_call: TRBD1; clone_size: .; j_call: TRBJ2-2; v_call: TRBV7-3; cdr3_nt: TGTGCCAGCAGCTTCACAGGGGTTGGGTCCGCCGGGGAGCTGTTTTTT; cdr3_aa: CASSFTGVGSAGELFF
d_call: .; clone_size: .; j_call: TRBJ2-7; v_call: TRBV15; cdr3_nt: TGTGCCACCAGCAGAGATCGGGGTCCCTACGAGCAGTACTTC; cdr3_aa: CATSRDRGPYEQYF
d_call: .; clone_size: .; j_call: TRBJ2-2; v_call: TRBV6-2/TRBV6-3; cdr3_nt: TGTGCCAGCAGTATCGGACCCGGGGAGCTGTTTTTT; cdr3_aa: CASSIGPGELFF
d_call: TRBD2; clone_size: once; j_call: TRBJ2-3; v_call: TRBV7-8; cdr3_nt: TGTGCCAGCAGCTTAGAGATGCGGGGGGCAACAGATACGCAGTATTTT; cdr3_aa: CASSLEMRGATDTQYF
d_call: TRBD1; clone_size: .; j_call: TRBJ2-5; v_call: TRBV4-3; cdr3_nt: TGCGCCAGCAGCCAAGAAACGGACAGGAAGGAGACCCAGTACTTC; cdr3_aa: CASSQETDRKETQYF
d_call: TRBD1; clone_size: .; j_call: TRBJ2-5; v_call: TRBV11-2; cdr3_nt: TGTGCCAGCAGCTTAGTGGTACAGGGGGGTTTAGAGACCCAGTACTTC; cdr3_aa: CASSLVVQGGLETQYF
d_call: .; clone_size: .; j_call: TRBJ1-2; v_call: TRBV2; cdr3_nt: TGTGCCAGCAAACCCGGAGGGGGGGCCGGGGACTATGGCTACACCTTC; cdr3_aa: CASKPGGGAGDYGYTF
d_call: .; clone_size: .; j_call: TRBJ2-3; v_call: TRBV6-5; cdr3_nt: TGTGCCAGCAGTTCCGAAGGGACGGACGACAATACGCAGTATTTT; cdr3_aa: CASSSEGTDDNTQYF
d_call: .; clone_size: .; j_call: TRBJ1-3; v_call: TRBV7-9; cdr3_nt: TGTGCCGGAAGACGGACCTCTGGAAACACCATATATTTT; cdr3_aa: CAGRRTSGNTIYF
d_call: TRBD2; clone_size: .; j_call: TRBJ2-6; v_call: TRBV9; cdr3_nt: TGTGCCAGCAGCCGGGGGGGTACAGGGGCCAACGTCCTGACTTTC; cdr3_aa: CASSRGGTGANVLTF
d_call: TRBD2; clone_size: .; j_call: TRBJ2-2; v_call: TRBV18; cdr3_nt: TGTGCCAGCTCACCACGGAGCGGGAGAGGTTCCGGGGAGCTGTTTTTT; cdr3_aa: CASSPRSGRGSGELFF
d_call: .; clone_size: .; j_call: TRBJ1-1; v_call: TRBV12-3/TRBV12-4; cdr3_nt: TGTGCCAGCAGTTTATCCGGGGGGACCGAAGCTTTCTTT; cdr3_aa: CASSLSGGTEAFF
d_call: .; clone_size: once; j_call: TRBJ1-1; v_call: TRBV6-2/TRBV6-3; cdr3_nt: TGTGCCAGCAGTTACCGGGGGGGGAACACTGAAGCTTTCTTT; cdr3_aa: CASSYRGGNTEAFF
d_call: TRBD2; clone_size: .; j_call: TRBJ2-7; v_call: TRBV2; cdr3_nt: TGTGCCAGCAGAGGCGGGGGACGCTCCTACGAGCAGTACTTC; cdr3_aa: CASRGGGRSYEQYF
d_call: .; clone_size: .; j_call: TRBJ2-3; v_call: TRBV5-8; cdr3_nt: TGTGCCAGCAGCTTGAGGCAGATCACAGATACGCAGTATTTT; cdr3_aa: CASSLRQITDTQYF
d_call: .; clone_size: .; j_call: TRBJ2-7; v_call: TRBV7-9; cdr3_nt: TGTGCCAGCAGCTTAGGGAATCGCAGGGTCTACGAGCAGTACTTC; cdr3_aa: CASSLGNRRVYEQYF
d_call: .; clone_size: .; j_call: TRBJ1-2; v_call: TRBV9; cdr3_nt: TGTGCCAGCAGCGGATACAGGGTAACTGGCTATGGCTACACCTTC; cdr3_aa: CASSGYRVTGYGYTF
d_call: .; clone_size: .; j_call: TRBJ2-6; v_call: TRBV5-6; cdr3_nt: TGTGCCAGCAGCTTGGTCACGGTCCTCTCACGAGGGGCCAACGTCCTGACTTTC; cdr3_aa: CASSLVTVLSRGANVLTF
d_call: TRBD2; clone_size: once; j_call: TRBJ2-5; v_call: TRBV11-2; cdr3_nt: TGTGCCAGCAGCACGCGGACTAGCGGGAAGGAAGAGACCCAGTACTTC; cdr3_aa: CASSTRTSGKEETQYF
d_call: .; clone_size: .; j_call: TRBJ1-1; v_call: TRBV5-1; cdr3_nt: TGCGCCAGCAGTCCCGGGGGGCGAACTGAAGCTTTCTTT; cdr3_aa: CASSPGGRTEAFF
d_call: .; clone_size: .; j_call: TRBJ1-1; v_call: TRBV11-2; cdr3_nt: TGTGCCAGCAGCTTCTCCGGGACGAACACTGAAGCTTTCTTT; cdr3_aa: CASSFSGTNTEAFF
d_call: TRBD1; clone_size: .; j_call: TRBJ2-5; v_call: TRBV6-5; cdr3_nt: TGTGCCAGCAGGCAGACAGGGGACGCCCAAGAGACCCAGTACTTC; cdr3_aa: CASRQTGDAQETQYF
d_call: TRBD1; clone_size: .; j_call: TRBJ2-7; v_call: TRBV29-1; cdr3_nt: TGCAGCGTCGCCACCGGGACAGGCCGCCGGGAGCAGTACTTC; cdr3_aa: CSVATGTGRREQYF
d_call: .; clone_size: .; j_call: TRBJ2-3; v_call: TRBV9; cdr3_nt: TGTGCCAGCAGCGTCCTGGGGGGTACAGATACGCAGTATTTT; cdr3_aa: CASSVLGGTDTQYF
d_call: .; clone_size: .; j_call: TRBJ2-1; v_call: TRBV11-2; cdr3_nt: TGTGCCAGCAGCTTAGATCTGGTGAATGAGCAGTTCTTC; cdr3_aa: CASSLDLVNEQFF
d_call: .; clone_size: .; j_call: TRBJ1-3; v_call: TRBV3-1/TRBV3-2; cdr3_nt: TGTGCCAGCAGCCAATCCCTAGACACCATATATTTT; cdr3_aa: CASSQSLDTIYF
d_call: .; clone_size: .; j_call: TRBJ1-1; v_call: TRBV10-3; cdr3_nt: TGTGCCATCACCAGGGATCCGAACACTGAAGCTTTCTTT; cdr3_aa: CAITRDPNTEAFF
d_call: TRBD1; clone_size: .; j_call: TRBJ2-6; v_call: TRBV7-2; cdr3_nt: TGTGCCAGCAGTCGACAGGGGGCGCTTAATTCTGGGGCCAACGTCCTGACTTTC; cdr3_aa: CASSRQGALNSGANVLTF
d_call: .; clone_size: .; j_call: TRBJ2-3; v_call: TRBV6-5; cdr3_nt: TGTGCCAGCAGTTACTTTAGACGTGATACGCAGTATTTT; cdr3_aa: CASSYFRRDTQYF
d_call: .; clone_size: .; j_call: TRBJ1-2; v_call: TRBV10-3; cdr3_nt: TGTGCCATCAGTGACCAATACCACCCTAACTATGGCTACACCTTC; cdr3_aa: CAISDQYHPNYGYTF
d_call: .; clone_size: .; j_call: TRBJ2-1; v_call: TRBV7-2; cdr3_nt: TGTGCCAGCAGCTCTGATTATTACAATGAGCAGTTCTTC; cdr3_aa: CASSSDYYNEQFF
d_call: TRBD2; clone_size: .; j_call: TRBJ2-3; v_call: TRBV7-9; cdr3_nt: TGTGCCAGCAGCGTTGTAGCGGGGGGCTCCTCCTCGGCAGATACGCAGTATTTT; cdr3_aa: CASSVVAGGSSSADTQYF
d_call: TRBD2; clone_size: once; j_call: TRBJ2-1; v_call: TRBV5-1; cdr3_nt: TGCGCCAGCATTTGGTCTAGCGGTAGATGGGGGATGAATGAGCAGTTCTTC; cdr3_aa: CASIWSSGRWGMNEQFF
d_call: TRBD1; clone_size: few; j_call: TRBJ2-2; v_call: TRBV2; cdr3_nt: TGTGCCAGCAGTGATCTACAGGGGGGTACCGGGGAGCTGTTTTTT; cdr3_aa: CASSDLQGGTGELFF
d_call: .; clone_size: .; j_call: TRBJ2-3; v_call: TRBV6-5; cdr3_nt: TGTGCCAGCAGTTACGCCCCATCGTCCACAGATACGCAGTATTTT; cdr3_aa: CASSYAPSSTDTQYF
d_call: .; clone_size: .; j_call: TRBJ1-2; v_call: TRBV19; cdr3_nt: TGTGCCAGTAGTCAACTCAACAACTATGGCTACACCTTC; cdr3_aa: CASSQLNNYGYTF
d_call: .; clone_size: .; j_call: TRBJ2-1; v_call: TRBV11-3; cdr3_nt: TGTGCCAGCAGCTCCTCGCTAGCGACCACCGATGAGCAGTTCTTC; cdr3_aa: CASSSSLATTDEQFF
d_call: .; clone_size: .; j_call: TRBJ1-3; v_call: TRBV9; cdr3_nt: TGTGCCAGCAGCAAACGTACACGGAGTAAGGACTCTGGAAACACCATATATTTT; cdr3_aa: CASSKRTRSKDSGNTIYF
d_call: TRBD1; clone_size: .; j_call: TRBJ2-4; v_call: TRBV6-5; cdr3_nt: TGTGCCAGCAGCTACAGGGGGCTCGAAAACATTCAGTACTTC; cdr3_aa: CASSYRGLENIQYF
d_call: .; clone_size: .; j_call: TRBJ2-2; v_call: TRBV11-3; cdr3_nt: TGTGCCAGCAGCCCAACTGGGGGGACCACCGGGGAGCTGTTTTTT; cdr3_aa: CASSPTGGTTGELFF
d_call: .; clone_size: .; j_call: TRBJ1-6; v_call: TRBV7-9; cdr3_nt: TGTGCCAGCAGCTCCAGGCCCGGACAGTCTAATAATTCACCCCTCCACTTT; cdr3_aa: CASSSRPGQSNNSPLHF
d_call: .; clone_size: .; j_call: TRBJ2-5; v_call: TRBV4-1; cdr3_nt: TGCGCCAGCAGCCAAGGGCCAGTACAAGAGACCCAGTACTTC; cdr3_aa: CASSQGPVQETQYF
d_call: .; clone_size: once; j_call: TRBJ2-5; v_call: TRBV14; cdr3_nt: TGTGCCAGCAGCCAACTCCCCTCCTGGAGAGCCGGCCAAGAGACCCAGTACTTC; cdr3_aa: CASSQLPSWRAGQETQYF
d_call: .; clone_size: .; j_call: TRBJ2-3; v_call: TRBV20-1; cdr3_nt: TGCAGTGCTAGTGGGGGGCCGGGAGATACGCAGTATTTT; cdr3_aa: CSASGGPGDTQYF
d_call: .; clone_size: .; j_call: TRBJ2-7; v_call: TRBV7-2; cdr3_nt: TGTGCCAGCAGCCTCGCAGGGAGCGCGTACGAGCAGTACTTC; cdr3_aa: CASSLAGSAYEQYF